The following is a T cell receptor (beta chain) sequence with its context. The germline CDR1 and CDR2 sequences are SGHAT and FQNNGV. The germline V and J ends were trimmed by 1 base and 5 bases, with 11 bases remaining between them. CDR3 length equals 14 residues. The data belong to a study of blood T cell repertoires in COVID-19. Study summary: Collection of acute and convalescent COVID-19 samples took place in the United States, Italy and Spain. In each case, the material was cDNA or gDNA derived from T cells, B-cell-depleted T cells, or PBMCs.

As originally analysed: Reference gene primer amplification in the assay estimated nucleated cell counts. Repertoires were generated with immunoSEQ multiplex PCR, while TCRdb's copy carries only in-frame clones and drops some. The DNA was the basis for D and trimming; V, J and clone size are from that table. The sample contains about 240,000 clones, roughly 87% of which appear only once. V and J are TRBV11-2 and TRBJ2-5; D is undetermined. Source material: peripheral blood. The source of this sequence is a man aged 60-69 years who had recovered from COVID-19. The CDR3 loop is CASSLVHTSETQYF. The CDR3 DNA reads TGTGCCAGCAGCTTAGTCCACACCTCGGAGACCCAGTACTTC.